The 2 T cell receptor beta chains given below trace back to one sample, sequenced in a study of T cell responses to AZD1222 COVID-19 vaccine. Clones were read by immunoSEQ multiplex PCR, and TCRdb kept only the in-frame ones, dropping some. The table lists 110,000 or so clones, about 86% of them singletons, with about 16% in the top ten. The specimen was peripheral blood, collected 28 days after the second AZD1222 dose. The receptor source for this set is an adult who received the AZD1222 COVID-19 vaccine.

The chain recombines TRBV19 with TRBJ2-1; 7 bases fit TRBD2. The J segment lost 0 bases and the V segment lost 9 bases, leaving 2 bases of the junction unmatched. This CDR3 has 13 amino acids. Germline CDR1 reads LNHDA; CDR2 reads SQIVND (reference sequence). The CDR3 bases are TGTGCCAGCGGGACTACCTCCTACAATGAGCAGTTCTTC. Encoded protein: CASGTTSYNEQFF.

This sequence joins TRBV27 and TRBJ2-3; TRBD1 matches 7 bases. Germline trimming cut 5 bases from V and 2 bases from J; bases unmatched to any gene: 7. Per the germline V gene, CDR1 is MNHEY and CDR2 is SMNVEV (reference sequence). The CDR3 extends over 15 amino acids. CDR3 bases: TGTGCCAGCAGTCTCCGGGACAGATACACAGATACGCAGTATTTT. This translates into CASSLRDRYTDTQYF.